The 5 T cell receptor beta chains given below trace back to one sample, sequenced in a study of blood T cell repertoires in COVID-19. Profiling relied on immunoSEQ multiplex PCR, and the TCRdb table lists in-frame clones only, not all of them. Of 200,000 to 250,000 clones detected, roughly 80% appear once; the ten largest clones hold 8.9%. The sequencing input was peripheral blood. The receptor source for this set is an elderly man with acute or convalescent COVID-19.

The genes are TRBV7-9 and TRBJ1-2; tentatively, D is TRBD1 (5 bases). V gave up 3 bases and J gave up 8 bases, with 7 bases separating them. This CDR3 comprises 11 residues. Germline V gene sequence: CDR1 SEHNR, CDR2 FQNEAQ (reference sequence). CDR3: CASSLGRGYTF. CDR3 DNA sequence: TGTGCCAGCAGCTTGGGGCGGGGCTACACCTTC.

The chain has TRBV5-1 and TRBJ1-2; no reliable D call. Germline V CDR1 and CDR2: SGHRS, YFSETQ. Trimming pared 0 bases from V and 4 bases from J, leaving 10 bases between. This CDR3 contains 14 residues. The CDR3 coding sequence is TGCGCCAGCAGCTTGGGCCCAGTCGCCTATGGCTACACCTTC. Its translation is CASSLGPVAYGYTF.

This rearrangement joins TRBV6-1 to TRBJ1-5; D unresolved. The CDR3 spans 14 residues. Trimming stripped 1 base from V and 6 bases from J, with 10 bases between. The germline CDR1 and CDR2 sequences are MNHNS and SASEGT. In nucleotides, the CDR3 is TGTGCCAGCAGTGAAGGTCCGCGGAGTCAGCCCCAGCATTTT. The encoded protein is CASSEGPRSQPQHF.

This clone was detected a few times. The chain has TRBV20-1 and TRBJ1-1; no clear D gene. Trimming shortened V by 3 bases and J by 11 bases, and 16 bases separated the two germline ends. Germline V gene data show CDR1 as DFQATT and CDR2 as SNEGSKA (reference sequence). CDR3 length: 12 amino acids. CDR3 nucleotides: TGCAGTGCTAGTGGCGGGGAAAGGCTTGCTTTCTTT. Protein product: CSASGGERLAFF.

The chain recombines TRBV6-5 with TRBJ2-5; 8 bases are a match to TRBD2. Germline trimming cut 0 bases from V and 2 bases from J; bases unmatched to any gene: 5. The CDR3 consists of 16 residues. CDR1 is MNHEY, CDR2 SVGAGI, per germline. CDR3 coding DNA: TGTGCCAGCAGTTACTCACGACTAGCGCAGCAAGAGACCCAGTACTTC. It yields the protein CASSYSRLAQQETQYF.